The 5 T cell receptor beta chains in this list originate from one sample, sequenced in a study of blood T cell repertoires in COVID-19. The assay was immunoSEQ multiplex PCR, and TCRdb's table has in-frame clones only and misses some. The sample yields roughly 40,000 clones, roughly nine tenths seen once. The sample was peripheral blood. The receptors here all came from a man aged 30 to 39 with active or convalescent COVID-19.

This clone showed up just once. The genes are TRBV3-1 (or the pseudogene TRBV3-2) and TRBJ1-1; tentative D call: TRBD1 (5 bases). The CDR3 extends over 15 amino acids. Germline CDR1 is LGHDT and CDR2 is YNNKEL (reference sequence). Trimming shortened V by 4 bases and J by 0 bases, and 12 bases separated the two germline ends. The CDR3 nucleotides read TGTGCCAGCAGCCCTCCGCGGGGACTGAACACTGAAGCTTTCTTT. The encoded protein is CASSPPRGLNTEAFF.

This clone has only a few counts. The chain uses TRBV28 and TRBJ2-7; possible D gene TRBD2, 6 bases. Germline V gene data show CDR1 as MDHEN and CDR2 as SYDVKM. V dropped 8 bases and J dropped 5 bases, with 19 bases sitting between them. CDR3 length: 14 amino acids. CDR3 protein: CASRGAGKVDEQYV. The DNA of the CDR3 is TGTGCCAGCCGTGGGGCGGGAAAGGTCGACGAGCAGTACGTC.

This clone occurred once. For the CDR3, the DNA is TGTGCCAGCAGCGTAGGGGCGGGGGCCGGGGAGACCCAGTACTTC. It codes for CASSVGAGAGETQYF. The chain has TRBV9 and TRBJ2-5; D possibly corresponds to TRBD2 (7 bases). This CDR3 comprises 15 residues. Germline V gene sequence: CDR1 SGDLS, CDR2 YYNGEE. V was pared by 0 bases and J by 5 bases, with 14 bases between.

The chain uses TRBV7-8 and TRBJ2-7; 12 nucleotides align to TRBD2. The CDR3 spans 19 residues. Trimming at V came to 5 bases and at J to 1 base, leaving 15 bases not matched to a gene. The germline V gene has CDR1 SGHVS and CDR2 FQNEAQ. DNA for the CDR3: TGTGCCAGCAGCCCCCACACATGGACTAGCGGGATCAATTCCTACGAGCAGTACTTC. This sequence encodes CASSPHTWTSGINSYEQYF.

This rearrangement joins TRBV24-1 to TRBJ1-4; no clear D. Germline-derived CDR1 and CDR2 are KGHDR and SFDVKD. The CDR3 totals 15 residues. V lost 3 bases to trimming and J lost 4 bases, with 11 bases between them. The CDR3 region has the DNA TGTGCCACCAGTGATCCCCCCCGTCGTAATGAAAAACTGTTTTTT. Residues: CATSDPPRRNEKLFF.